These 14 T cell receptor beta chains were sequenced from one sample in a study of blood T cell repertoires in COVID-19. Here immunoSEQ multiplex PCR was the method, and the copy in TCRdb shows in-frame clones only, minus some. The data contain some 64,000 clones, less than 80% of them seen just once; the ten biggest clones take up around a sixth. Material: peripheral blood. These TCRs come from a man in his sixties with acute or convalescent COVID-19.

The V call is TRBV30, the J call TRBJ2-1; 8 bases map to TRBD2. Germline CDR1 and CDR2: GTSNPN and SVGIG (reference sequence). Trimming removed 2 bases from V and 0 bases from J; junction bases left unmatched: 6. This CDR3 contains 16 residues. In DNA, the CDR3 is TGTGCCTGGAGTTCGACTAGCGCCCGCTCCTACAATGAGCAGTTCTTC. This encodes CAWSSTSARSYNEQFF.

This chain connects TRBV11-3 to TRBJ1-2; TRBD1 is a possible D gene (6 bases). This CDR3 contains 15 residues. Germline V gene data show CDR1 as SGHNT and CDR2 as YENEEA. The V gene lost 4 bases and the J gene lost 5 bases, with 17 bases spanning the gap. The DNA for the CDR3 is TGTGCCAGCAGCTCTCAGGGGCCTCCTGAATATGGCTACACCTTC. Its protein is CASSSQGPPEYGYTF. The variable domain in full, with the rest retrieved from reference TRBV11-3 and TRBJ1-2, is EAGVVQSPRYKIIEKKQPVAFWCNPISGHNTLYWYLQNLGQGPELLIRYENEEAVDDSQLPKDRFSAERLKGVDSTLKIQPAELGDSAVYLCASSSQGPPEYGYTFGSGTRLTVV.

A single count supports this clone. J is TRBJ2-5 and V is TRBV5-8; 11 bases line up with TRBD2. The length of the CDR3 is 18 residues. Trimming at V came to 3 bases and at J to 5 bases, leaving 15 bases not matched to a gene. The V gene's germline CDR1 is SGHTS and CDR2 YDEGEE. Here the CDR3 DNA reads TGTGCCAGCAGCTACGGCCCAAGCTCACTAGCGGGAGAGGAGACCCAGTACTTC. As protein: CASSYGPSSLAGEETQYF.

V and J are TRBV5-5 and TRBJ2-7, with 10 bases aligning to TRBD1. This CDR3 has 14 residues. Germline trimming cut 6 bases from V and 5 bases from J; bases unmatched to any gene: 8. The germline V gene has CDR1 SGHKS and CDR2 YYEKEE (reference sequence). The chain's CDR3 is CASNKGDRGDEQYF. CDR3 nucleotide sequence: TGTGCCAGCAACAAGGGGGACAGGGGTGACGAGCAGTACTTC. Filled out from reference TRBV5-5 and TRBJ2-7, the complete variable domain reads DAGVTQSPTHLIKTRGQQVTLRCSPISGHKSVSWYQQVLGQGPQFIFQYYEKEERGRGNFPDRFSARQFPNYSSELNVNALLLGDSALYLCASNKGDRGDEQYFGPGTRLTVT.

The V and J genes are TRBV7-2 and TRBJ1-1; the D is unclear. V gave up 3 bases and J gave up 0 bases, with 17 bases separating them. The CDR3 extends over 17 amino acids. CDR1 is SGHTA, CDR2 FQGNSA, per germline. The CDR3 DNA follows: TGTGCCAGCAGCTTCCTCCAACAGCCCTTGGTGAACACTGAAGCTTTCTTT. It codes for CASSFLQQPLVNTEAFF.

A few counts support this clone. CDR3: CSIDSFSSYNEQFF. DNA of the CDR3: TGCAGCATAGACAGTTTTAGCTCCTACAATGAGCAGTTCTTC. The chain carries TRBV29-1 and TRBJ2-1; possible D gene TRBD1, 5 bases. Trimming left V 8 bases short and J 0 bases short, with 14 bases between. The CDR3 spans 14 residues. From germline, CDR1 is SQVTM and CDR2 ANQGSEA.

This clone came up once. The chain carries TRBV28 and TRBJ2-1; D is unclear. This CDR3 has 11 amino acids. Germline values: CDR1 MDHEN, CDR2 SYDVKM. V was shortened by 5 bases and J by 8 bases, with 7 bases between the two germline ends. The CDR3 loop is CASSPQDEQFF. DNA of the CDR3: TGTGCCAGCAGTCCCCAGGATGAGCAGTTCTTC. The complete variable domain, with remaining parts taken from reference TRBV28 and TRBJ2-1, reads DVKVTQSSRYLVKRTGEKVFLECVQDMDHENMFWYRQDPGLGLRLIYFSYDVKMKEKGDIPEGYSVSREKKERFSLILESASTNQTSMYLCASSPQDEQFFGPGTRLTVL.

The chain uses TRBV5-1 and TRBJ1-1; D perhaps matches TRBD1 (6 bases). V dropped 3 bases and J dropped 0 bases, with 9 bases sitting between them. Germline V gene data show CDR1 as SGHRS and CDR2 as YFSETQ. The CDR3 extends over 14 amino acids. CDR3 nucleotides: TGCGCCAGCAGCTCCGGGACAATGAACACTGAAGCTTTCTTT. Residues: CASSSGTMNTEAFF.

CDR3 DNA: TGTGCCAGCAGCTTCCTCCCGGGGGATGCGCTACGAGAGACCCAGTACTTC. Its translation is CASSFLPGDALRETQYF. The V call is TRBV28, the J call TRBJ2-5, with D perhaps TRBD2 (6 bases). The CDR3 runs 17 residues. Germline V lookup: CDR1 MDHEN, CDR2 SYDVKM. V was trimmed by 6 bases and J by 4 bases, leaving 24 bases between them.

The V and J genes are TRBV5-5 and TRBJ2-5; 13 nucleotides line up with TRBD2. Germline V gene lookup returns CDR1 SGHKS and CDR2 YYEKEE (reference sequence). V gave up 3 bases and J gave up 2 bases; unmatched junction bases: 13. The CDR3 totals 19 residues. The CDR3, as DNA: TGTGCCAGCAGCTCGTCTGGACTAGCGGGAGTCCCTTGGCAAGAGACCCAGTACTTC. Translation gives CASSSSGLAGVPWQETQYF.

This chain connects TRBV5-1 to TRBJ2-5; maybe TRBD1 (5 bases). Deletions cut 0 bases from V and 0 bases from J, with 12 bases between. Germline CDR1 reads SGHRS; CDR2 reads YFSETQ. The CDR3 contains 16 residues. The CDR3 sequence: CASSLVGATYQETQYF. CDR3 nucleotides: TGCGCCAGCAGCTTGGTTGGGGCCACGTACCAAGAGACCCAGTACTTC.

The chain uses TRBV7-8 and TRBJ1-4; no clear D gene. Per the germline V gene, CDR1 is SGHVS and CDR2 is FQNEAQ. Trimming took off 5 bases at V and 9 bases at J, with 16 bases between the two ends. This CDR3 is 14 amino acids long. CDR3 residues: CASSLSGNPKKLFF. The CDR3, as DNA: TGTGCCAGCAGCCTCTCGGGGAATCCCAAAAAACTGTTTTTT.

CDR3 DNA sequence: TGTGCCAGCAGCCCCCCGGGACTAGGGAATGAGCAGTTCTTC. It encodes CASSPPGLGNEQFF. This chain connects TRBV2 to TRBJ2-1; 8 bases line up with TRBD2. With 6 bases clipped from V and 7 bases from J, the junction kept 8 bases outside the gene matches. CDR3 size: 14 residues. Germline assignment: CDR1 SNHLY and CDR2 FYNNEI.

This clone was observed a few times. The DNA for the CDR3 is TGTGCCAGCAGTGAGCTAGCGGATGGACGGTTCTTC. Translating it yields CASSELADGRFF. The chain joins TRBV6-1 to TRBJ2-1; 7 nucleotides line up with TRBD2. Germline assignment: CDR1 MNHNS and CDR2 SASEGT. V gave up 3 bases and J gave up 15 bases; unmatched junction bases: 8. The CDR3 totals 12 residues.